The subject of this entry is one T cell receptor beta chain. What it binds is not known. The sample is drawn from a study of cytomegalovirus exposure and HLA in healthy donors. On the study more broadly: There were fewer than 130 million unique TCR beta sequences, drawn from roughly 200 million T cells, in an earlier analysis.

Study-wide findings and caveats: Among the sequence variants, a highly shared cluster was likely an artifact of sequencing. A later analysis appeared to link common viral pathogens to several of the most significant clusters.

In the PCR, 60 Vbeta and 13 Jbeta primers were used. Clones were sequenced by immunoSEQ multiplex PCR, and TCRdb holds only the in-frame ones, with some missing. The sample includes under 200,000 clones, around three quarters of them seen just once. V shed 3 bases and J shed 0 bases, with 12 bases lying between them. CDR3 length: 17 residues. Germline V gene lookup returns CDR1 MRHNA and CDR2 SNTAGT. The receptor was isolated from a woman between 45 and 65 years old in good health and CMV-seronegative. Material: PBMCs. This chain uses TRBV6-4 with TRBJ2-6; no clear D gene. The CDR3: CASSEVGSASGANVLTF. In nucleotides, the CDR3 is TGTGCCAGCAGTGAGGTCGGGTCAGCCTCTGGGGCCAACGTCCTGACTTTC.